This T cell receptor (beta chain) was identified during a study of CD8 T cells in Susac syndrome. With random hexamers, about 0.45 to 1 ug RNA was reverse transcribed. TCR beta CDR3 was amplified by immunoSEQ covering 54 Vbeta and 13 Jbeta. TCRdb passed the immunoSEQ multiplex PCR reads through MiXCR, listing each CDR3 protein once. The sample has around 220,000 distinct CDR3 sequences, 80% to 95% seen once. CDR3 size: 16 residues. The V and J ends lost 2 bases and 2 bases, in that order; junction bases with no gene match: 5. Germline CDR1 SGHAT, CDR2 FQNNGV. TEMRA cells were FACS-enriched and CD8+ and CD4+ T cells negatively isolated.

Sequencing was done on a sample of CD8+ T cells from PBMCs. This sequence was found in a human donor with multiple sclerosis. This sequence joins TRBV11-2 and TRBJ2-2, with 7 bases matching TRBD1. The CDR3 loop reads CASSLRSGGNTGELFF. For the CDR3, the DNA is TGTGCCAGCAGCTTACGCTCAGGGGGAAACACCGGGGAGCTGTTTTTT. Supplemented by reference TRBV11-2 and TRBJ2-2, the full variable domain reads EAGVAQSPRYKIIEKRQSVAFWCNPISGHATLYWYQQILGQGPKLLIQFQNNGVVDDSQLPKDRFSAERLKGVDSTLKIQPAKLEDSAVYLCASSLRSGGNTGELFFGEGSRLTVL.